This TCR beta chain was retrieved from a study of cytomegalovirus exposure and HLA in healthy donors. Study-level findings and limits: Later analysis revealed greater clonal expansion in HLA-associated TCR beta chains than in equally common others.

CDR1 is SGHRS and CDR2 is YFSETQ in the germline V gene. This CDR3 contains 15 residues. After removal of 4 bases from V and 8 bases from J, the junction contained 8 bases not matched to a gene. The PCR had 60 Vbeta and 13 Jbeta primers. Using immunoSEQ multiplex PCR, the repertoire was profiled, and TCRdb retains in-frame clones only, with some absent. This sample contains approximately 72,000 clones. Notes on this clone: Its target is not known.

The receptor was isolated from a man aged 35-49 years in good health and CMV-seronegative. The specimen sequenced was PBMCs. V and J are TRBV5-1 and TRBJ2-1, with TRBD2 matching 11 bases. The CDR3 reads CASSPTSGGLYEQFF. The CDR3 DNA reads TGCGCCAGCAGCCCCACTAGCGGGGGATTGTATGAGCAGTTCTTC.